The source of this T cell receptor beta chain is a study of cytomegalovirus exposure and HLA in healthy donors. Study outcomes and limitations: TCR beta V segments were, for the most part, productive about 87% or about 30% of the time in an earlier analysis. The records held CMV serostatus as the only immune exposure information. The majority of CMV-associated TCR beta chains were reported as apparently HLA-restricted in a later analysis.

Points on this clone: What it binds is not known.

The study ran its PCR with 60 Vbeta and 13 Jbeta primers. TCRdb's copy holds only in-frame clones and misses some; the assay was immunoSEQ multiplex PCR. The table includes more than 95,000 clones, over 9.5% detected once. Healthy bone marrow donors supplied every sample. Germline CDR1 SGHRS, CDR2 YFSETQ. This CDR3 has 17 residues. J lost 5 bases, V lost 0 bases, and 4 bases had no gene match. What was sequenced was PBMCs. The TCR was taken from a woman between 18 and 29 years old in good health and CMV-seropositive. J is TRBJ2-1 and V is TRBV5-1; 14 bases fit TRBD2. The CDR3 protein is CASSLGLAGGPHNEQFF. DNA for the CDR3: TGCGCCAGCAGCTTGGGACTAGCGGGAGGGCCCCACAATGAGCAGTTCTTC.